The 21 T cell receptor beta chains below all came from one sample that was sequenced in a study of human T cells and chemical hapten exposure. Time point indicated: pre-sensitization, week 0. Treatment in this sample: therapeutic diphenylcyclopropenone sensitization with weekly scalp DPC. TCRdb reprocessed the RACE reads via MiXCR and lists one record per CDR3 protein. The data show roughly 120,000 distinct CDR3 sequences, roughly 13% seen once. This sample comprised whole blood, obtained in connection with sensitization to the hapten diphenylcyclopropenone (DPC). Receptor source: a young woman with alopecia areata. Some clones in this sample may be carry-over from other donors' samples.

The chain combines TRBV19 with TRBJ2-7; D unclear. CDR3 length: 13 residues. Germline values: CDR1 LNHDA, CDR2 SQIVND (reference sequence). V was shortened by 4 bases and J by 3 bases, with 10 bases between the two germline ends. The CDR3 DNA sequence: TGTGCCAGTAGTAGCGACATCCACTACGAGCAGTACTTC. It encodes CASSSDIHYEQYF.

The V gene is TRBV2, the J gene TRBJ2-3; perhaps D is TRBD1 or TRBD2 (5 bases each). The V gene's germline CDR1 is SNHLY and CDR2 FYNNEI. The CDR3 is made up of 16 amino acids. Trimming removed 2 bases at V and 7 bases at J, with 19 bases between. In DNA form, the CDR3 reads TGTGCCAGCAGTGAAAGGGGACGGCGAGCTGGTAATACGCAGTATTTT. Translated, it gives CASSERGRRAGNTQYF.

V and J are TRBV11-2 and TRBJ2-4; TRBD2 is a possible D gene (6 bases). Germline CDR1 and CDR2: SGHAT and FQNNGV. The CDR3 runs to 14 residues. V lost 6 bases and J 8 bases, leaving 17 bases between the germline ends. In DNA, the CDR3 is TGTGCCAGCAGGTCACGGGGTGGCGGGGACATTCAGTACTTC. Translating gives CASRSRGGGDIQYF.

Written as DNA, the CDR3 is TGTGCCATCAGTCCCACGTTACCGGACAGGGGAAAGGGCGAGCAGTACTTC. Amino acids: CAISPTLPDRGKGEQYF. The rearrangement links TRBV10-3 to TRBJ2-7, with 9 bases identical to TRBD1. The CDR3 extends over 17 amino acids. The V gene end was trimmed by 5 bases and the J gene end by 6 bases; junction bases not matched to a gene: 17. Germline assignment: CDR1 ENHRY and CDR2 SYGVKD.

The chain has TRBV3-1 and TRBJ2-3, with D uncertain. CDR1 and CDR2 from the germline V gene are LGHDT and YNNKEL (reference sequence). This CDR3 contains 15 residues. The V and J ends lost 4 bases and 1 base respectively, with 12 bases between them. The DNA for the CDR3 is TGTGCCAGCAGCCGCAACGCGGAACGCACAGATACGCAGTATTTT. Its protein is CASSRNAERTDTQYF.

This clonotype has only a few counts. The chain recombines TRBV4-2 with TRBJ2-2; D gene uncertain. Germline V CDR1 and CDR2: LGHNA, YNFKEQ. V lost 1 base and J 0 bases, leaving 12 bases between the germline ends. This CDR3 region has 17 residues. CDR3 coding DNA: TGTGCCAGCAGCCAAGCGTTAGTGGGTTCGAACACCGGGGAGCTGTTTTTT. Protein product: CASSQALVGSNTGELFF.

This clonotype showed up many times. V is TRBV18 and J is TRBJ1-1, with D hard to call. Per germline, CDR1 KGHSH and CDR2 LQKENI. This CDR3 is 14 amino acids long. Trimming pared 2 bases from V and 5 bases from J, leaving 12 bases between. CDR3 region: CASSPELSETEAFF. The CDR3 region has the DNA TGTGCCAGCTCACCAGAATTATCCGAGACTGAAGCTTTCTTT.

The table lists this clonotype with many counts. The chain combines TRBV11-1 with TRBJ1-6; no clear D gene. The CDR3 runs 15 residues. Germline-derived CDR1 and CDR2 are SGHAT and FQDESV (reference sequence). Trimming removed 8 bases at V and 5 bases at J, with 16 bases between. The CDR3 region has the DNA TGTGCCAGCGATTTGTACAGACCGGATAATTCACCCCTCCACTTT. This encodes CASDLYRPDNSPLHF.

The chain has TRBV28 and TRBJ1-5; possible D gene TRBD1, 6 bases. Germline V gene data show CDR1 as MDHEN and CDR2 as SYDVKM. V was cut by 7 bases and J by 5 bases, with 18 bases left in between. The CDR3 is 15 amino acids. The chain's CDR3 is CASNLGGLRDQPQHF. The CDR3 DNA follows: TGTGCCAGCAACTTGGGGGGGCTACGCGATCAGCCCCAGCATTTT.

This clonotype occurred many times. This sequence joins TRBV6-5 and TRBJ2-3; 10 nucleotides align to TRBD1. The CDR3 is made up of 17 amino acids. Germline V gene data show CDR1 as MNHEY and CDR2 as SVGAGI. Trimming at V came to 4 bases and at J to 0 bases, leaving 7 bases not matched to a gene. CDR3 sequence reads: CASSSHDRGPSTDTQYF. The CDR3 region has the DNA TGTGCCAGCAGTTCCCATGACAGGGGGCCGAGCACAGATACGCAGTATTTT.

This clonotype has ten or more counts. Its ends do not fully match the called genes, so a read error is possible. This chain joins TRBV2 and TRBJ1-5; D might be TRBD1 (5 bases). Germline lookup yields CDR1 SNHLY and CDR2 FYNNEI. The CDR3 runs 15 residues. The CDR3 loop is CASSEDGIQDQPQHF. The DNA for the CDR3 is TGTGCCAGCAGCGAAGATGGTATACAGGATCAGCCCCAGCATTTT.

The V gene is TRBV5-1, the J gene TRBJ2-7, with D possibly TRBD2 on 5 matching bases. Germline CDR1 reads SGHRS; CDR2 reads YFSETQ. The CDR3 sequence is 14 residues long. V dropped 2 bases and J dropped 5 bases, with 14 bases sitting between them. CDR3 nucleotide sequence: TGCGCCAGCAGCTTCCGGTCTTTCGGGGACGAGCAGTACTTC. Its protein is CASSFRSFGDEQYF.

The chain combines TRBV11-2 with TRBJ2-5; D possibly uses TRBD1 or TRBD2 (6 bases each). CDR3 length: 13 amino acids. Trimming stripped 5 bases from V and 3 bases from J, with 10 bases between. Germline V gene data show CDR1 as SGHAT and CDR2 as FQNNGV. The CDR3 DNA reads TGTGCCAGCAGCCCTAGGGGGGAAGAGACCCAGTACTTC. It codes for CASSPRGEETQYF.

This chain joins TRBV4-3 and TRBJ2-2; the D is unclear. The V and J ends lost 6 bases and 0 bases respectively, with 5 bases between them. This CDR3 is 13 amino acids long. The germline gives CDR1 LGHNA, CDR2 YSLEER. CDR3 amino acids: CASRAPNTGELFF. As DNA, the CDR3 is TGCGCCAGCAGGGCCCCGAACACCGGGGAGCTGTTTTTT.

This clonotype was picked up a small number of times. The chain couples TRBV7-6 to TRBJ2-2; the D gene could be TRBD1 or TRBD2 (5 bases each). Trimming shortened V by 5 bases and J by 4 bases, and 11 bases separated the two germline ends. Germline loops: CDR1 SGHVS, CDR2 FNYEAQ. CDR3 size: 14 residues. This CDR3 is CASSRDGPTGELFF. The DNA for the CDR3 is TGTGCCAGCAGCCGGGACGGCCCCACCGGGGAGCTGTTTTTT.

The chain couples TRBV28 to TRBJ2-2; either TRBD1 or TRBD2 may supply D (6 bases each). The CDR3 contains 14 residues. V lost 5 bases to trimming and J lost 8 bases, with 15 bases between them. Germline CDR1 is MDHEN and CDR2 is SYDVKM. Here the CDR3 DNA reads TGTGCCAGCAGTCGCCCACGGGGGCGGGGGGAGCTGTTTTTT. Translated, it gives CASSRPRGRGELFF.

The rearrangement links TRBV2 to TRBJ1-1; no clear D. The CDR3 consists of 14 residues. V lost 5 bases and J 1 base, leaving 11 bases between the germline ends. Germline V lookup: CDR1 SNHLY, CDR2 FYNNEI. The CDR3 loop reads CASSLDTANTEAFF. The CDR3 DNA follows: TGTGCCAGCAGTCTTGACACGGCGAACACTGAAGCTTTCTTT.

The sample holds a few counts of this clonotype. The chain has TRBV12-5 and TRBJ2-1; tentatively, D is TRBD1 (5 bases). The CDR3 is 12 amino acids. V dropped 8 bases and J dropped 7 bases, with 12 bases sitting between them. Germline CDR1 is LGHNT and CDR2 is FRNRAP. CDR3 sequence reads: CASSRRGNEQFF. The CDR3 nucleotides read TGTGCTAGTAGCCGAAGGGGAAATGAGCAGTTCTTC.

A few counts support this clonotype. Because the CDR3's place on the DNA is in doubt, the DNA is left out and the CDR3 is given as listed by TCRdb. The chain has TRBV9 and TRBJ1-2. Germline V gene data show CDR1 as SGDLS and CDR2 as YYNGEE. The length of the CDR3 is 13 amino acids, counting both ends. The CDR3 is CASSVAVGALSTF.

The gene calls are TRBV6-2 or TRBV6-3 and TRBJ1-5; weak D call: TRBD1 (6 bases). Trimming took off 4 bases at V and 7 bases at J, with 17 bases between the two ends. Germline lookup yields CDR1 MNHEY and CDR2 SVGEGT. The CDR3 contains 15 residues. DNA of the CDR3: TGTGCCAGCAGTTTAACTTCAGGGGTCGGACAGCCCCAGCATTTT. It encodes CASSLTSGVGQPQHF.

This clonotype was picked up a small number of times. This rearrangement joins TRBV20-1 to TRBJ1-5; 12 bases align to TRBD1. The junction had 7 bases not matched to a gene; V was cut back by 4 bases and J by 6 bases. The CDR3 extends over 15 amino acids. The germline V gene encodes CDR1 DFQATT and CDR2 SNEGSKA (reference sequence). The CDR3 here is CSANRDRGPGQPQHF. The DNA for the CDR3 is TGCAGTGCTAACCGGGACAGGGGGCCAGGTCAGCCCCAGCATTTT.